This TCR beta chain was captured by sequencing in a study of blood T cell repertoires in COVID-19. Trimming removed 0 bases from V and 5 bases from J; junction bases left unmatched: 9. This CDR3 comprises 17 residues. The V gene's germline CDR1 is MGHRA and CDR2 YSYEKL. As processed by the authors: Researchers report that nucleated cell counts were estimated from reference gene primer amplification. TCRdb's copy holds only in-frame clones and misses some; the assay was immunoSEQ multiplex PCR. V and J calls and clone size are given by that table; D and trimming were obtained from the DNA. The data contain 400,000 to 450,000 clones, roughly nine tenths of them seen just once; the ten biggest clones take up 0.9% to 1.2%.

The chain carries TRBV4-1 and TRBJ2-7, with TRBD2 identical over 11 bases. Sequenced: PBMCs or T cells enriched from blood (not recorded which). The sequence was obtained from a man under 40 who had recovered from COVID-19. The CDR3 is CASSQDVSGRAYDEQYF. In DNA, the CDR3 is TGCGCCAGCAGCCAAGACGTTAGCGGGAGGGCCTATGACGAGCAGTACTTC.